This T cell receptor (beta chain) was documented in a study of blood T cell repertoires in COVID-19. The assay was immunoSEQ multiplex PCR, and TCRdb's table has in-frame clones only and misses some. The table lists under 250,000 clones, 75% to 85% of them singletons. This CDR3 comprises 15 residues. V lost 1 base to trimming and J lost 0 bases; unmatched junction nucleotides: 1. CDR1 is SGHRS and CDR2 is YFSETQ in the germline V gene. This receptor was obtained from a man between 50 and 59 years old with COVID-19, enrolled during active disease. The V gene is TRBV5-1, the J gene TRBJ2-3; 8 bases fit TRBD2. Sequencing was carried out using peripheral blood. The CDR3, as DNA: TGCGCCAGCAGCTTGACTAGCGGCAGCACAGATACGCAGTATTTT. The encoded protein is CASSLTSGSTDTQYF.